What follows are 16 T cell receptor beta chains derived from one specimen sequenced in a study of cytomegalovirus exposure and HLA in healthy donors. PCR was performed using 60 Vbeta and 13 Jbeta primers. Clones were sequenced by immunoSEQ multiplex PCR, and TCRdb holds only the in-frame ones, with some missing. The sample carries about 160,000 clones, roughly 71% recorded once. The sequencing input was PBMCs. The receptors come from a woman between 50 and 59 years old in good health and CMV-seropositive.

The chain uses TRBV6-5 and TRBJ1-1, with TRBD1 as a possible D gene (5 bases). Germline V CDR1 and CDR2: MNHEY, SVGAGI. With 0 bases removed from V and 7 bases from J, the gap between germline ends came to 9 bases. This CDR3 has 13 residues. In DNA form, the CDR3 reads TGTGCCAGCAGTTACTCTGGACAAAGTGAAGCTTTCTTT. The encoded protein is CASSYSGQSEAFF.

This chain uses TRBV7-3 with TRBJ2-1; TRBD2 matches 15 bases. Unmatched junction bases numbered 8, after V lost 0 bases and J lost 8 bases. This CDR3 is built from 18 residues. The germline V gene encodes CDR1 SGHTA and CDR2 FQGTGA. DNA of the CDR3: TGTGCCAGCAGCTTAACCCCCCGGACTAGCGGGGGGGCCGATGAGCAGTTCTTC. It codes for CASSLTPRTSGGADEQFF.

The chain is built from TRBV7-3 and TRBJ1-2; TRBD1 aligns across 7 bases. The germline V gene encodes CDR1 SGHTA and CDR2 FQGTGA. J gave up 6 bases and V 3 bases, and 4 bases lay outside the gene matches. The CDR3 has 13 residues. In DNA, the CDR3 is TGTGCCAGCAGCTTGACAGGGATCGATGGCTACACCTTC. Protein product: CASSLTGIDGYTF.

This clone was picked up a small number of times. The rearrangement links TRBV2 to TRBJ1-4, with D uncertain. CDR1 SNHLY and CDR2 FYNNEI come from the germline V gene. CDR3 length: 14 residues. The V gene lost 2 bases and the J gene lost 4 bases, with 8 bases spanning the gap. As DNA, the CDR3 is TGTGCCAGCAGTGAAAGGGCGGGTAATGAAAAACTGTTTTTT. This sequence encodes CASSERAGNEKLFF.

The chain has TRBV19 and TRBJ1-2, with no clear D. The V end was cut by 0 bases, the J end by 5 bases, with 13 bases between. Germline CDR1 is LNHDA and CDR2 is SQIVND (reference sequence). The CDR3 sequence is 15 residues long. CDR3 in amino acids: CASSIDSAAAYGYTF. The CDR3 region has the DNA TGTGCCAGTAGTATAGATTCCGCGGCCGCTTATGGCTACACCTTC.

J is TRBJ1-1 and V is TRBV5-1, with TRBD1 identical over 8 bases. The J segment lost 4 bases and the V segment lost 3 bases, leaving 5 bases of the junction unmatched. This CDR3 has 14 residues. In germline, CDR1 is SGHRS, CDR2 YFSETQ. The CDR3: CASSSGQGGTEAFF. Written as DNA, the CDR3 is TGCGCCAGCAGCTCAGGACAGGGCGGCACTGAAGCTTTCTTT.

This clone was found many times. The gene calls are TRBV6-6 and TRBJ1-6; D remains unclear. Trimming cost V 8 bases and J 3 bases, with 11 bases left between them. CDR3 length: 14 amino acids. The germline CDR1 and CDR2 sequences are MNHNY and SVGAGI (reference sequence). The CDR3 here is CASSRVFYNSPLHF. The DNA for the CDR3 is TGTGCCAGCTCAAGAGTCTTCTATAATTCACCCCTCCACTTT.

The V gene is TRBV7-9, the J gene TRBJ2-7; a possible D gene is TRBD1 (5 bases). With 2 bases removed from V and 2 bases from J, the gap between germline ends came to 10 bases. The CDR3 totals 14 residues. Germline lookup yields CDR1 SEHNR and CDR2 FQNEAQ (reference sequence). CDR3 region: CASSLRQGPYEQYF. CDR3 nucleotides: TGTGCCAGCAGCTTAAGGCAGGGCCCCTACGAGCAGTACTTC. The entire variable domain, with the rest obtained from reference TRBV7-9 and TRBJ2-7, is as follows: DTGVSQNPRHKITKRGQNVTFRCDPISEHNRLYWYRQTLGQGPEFLTYFQNEAQLEKSRLLSDRFSAERPKGSFSTLEIQRTEQGDSAMYLCASSLRQGPYEQYFGPGTRLTVT.

The chain has TRBV4-1 and TRBJ2-1; 8 bases match TRBD2. The CDR3 loop spans 18 amino acids. The V segment lost 10 bases and the J segment 0 bases; nucleotides outside the gene matches: 17. Germline values: CDR1 MGHRA, CDR2 YSYEKL. DNA for the CDR3: TGCGCCACCGGGGGGGCTAGCGGGTCCGGAAGCTCCTACAATGAGCAGTTCTTC. This gives the protein CATGGASGSGSSYNEQFF.

The chain joins TRBV18 to TRBJ1-3; TRBD1 matches 9 bases. With V trimmed by 2 bases and J by 4 bases, 6 bases remained unmatched. This CDR3 comprises 16 residues. CDR1 is KGHSH, CDR2 LQKENI, per germline. CDR3 in DNA: TGTGCCAGCTCACCAACCGGGACAGGGAAAGGAAACACCATATATTTT. As protein: CASSPTGTGKGNTIYF.

The chain has TRBV5-1 and TRBJ2-5, with D maybe TRBD1 (6 bases). CDR3 length equals 13 residues. Trimming took 0 bases from V and 4 from J, leaving 7 bases between them. Germline CDR1 reads SGHRS; CDR2 reads YFSETQ. The CDR3 nucleotides read TGCGCCAGCAGCTTGGGGGGGCGAGAGACCCAGTACTTC. Its translation is CASSLGGRETQYF. Variable domain in full (rest from reference TRBV5-1 and TRBJ2-5): KAGVTQTPRYLIKTRGQQVTLSCSPISGHRSVSWYQQTPGQGLQFLFEYFSETQRNKGNFPGRFSGRQFSNSRSEMNVSTLELGDSALYLCASSLGGRETQYFGPGTRLLVL.

The V gene is TRBV7-7, the J gene TRBJ2-1; a weak D match, TRBD2 (6 bases). The V gene's germline CDR1 is SSHAT and CDR2 FNYEAQ (reference sequence). V lost 5 bases and J 7 bases, leaving 12 bases between the germline ends. This CDR3 has 13 residues. CDR3 protein: CASSAGTFNEQFF. DNA for the CDR3: TGTGCCAGCAGCGCCGGGACTTTTAATGAGCAGTTCTTC.

The V call is TRBV14, the J call TRBJ2-7, with a weak D call TRBD2 (7 bases). There are 14 residues in the CDR3. From germline, CDR1 is SGHDN and CDR2 FVKESK. Trimming took off 1 base at V and 5 bases at J, with 12 bases between the two ends. Here the CDR3 DNA reads TGTGCCAGCAGCCAAGCACAGGGAGGGAACGAGCAGTACTTC. Translating gives CASSQAQGGNEQYF.

The rearrangement uses TRBV5-6 and TRBJ2-5; 16 bases agree with TRBD2. Trimming at V came to 4 bases and at J to 7 bases, leaving 4 bases not matched to a gene. The length of the CDR3 is 15 residues. The germline V gene encodes CDR1 SGHDT and CDR2 YYEEEE. CDR3 bases: TGTGCCAGCAGCACGGGACTAGCGGGGGGGAGGACCCAGTACTTC. It yields the protein CASSTGLAGGRTQYF.

The CDR3 sequence is CASSETYPGGAFF. The CDR3 bases are TGTGCCAGCAGTGAGACGTATCCCGGGGGAGCTTTCTTT. The rearrangement joins TRBV2 to TRBJ1-1; tentatively, D is TRBD1 (5 bases). CDR3 size: 13 residues. In germline, CDR1 is SNHLY, CDR2 FYNNEI. Trimming stripped 3 bases from V and 10 bases from J, with 15 bases between.

The gene calls are TRBV7-9 and TRBJ2-7, with TRBD1 identical over 10 bases. The CDR3 is 15 residues long. Germline V gives CDR1 SEHNR, CDR2 FQNEAQ (reference sequence). Trimming cost V 5 bases and J 0 bases; bases outside gene matches: 4. CDR3 nucleotide sequence: TGTGCCAGCAGCCCGACAGGGGGCGCCTCCTACGAGCAGTACTTC. This gives the protein CASSPTGGASYEQYF.